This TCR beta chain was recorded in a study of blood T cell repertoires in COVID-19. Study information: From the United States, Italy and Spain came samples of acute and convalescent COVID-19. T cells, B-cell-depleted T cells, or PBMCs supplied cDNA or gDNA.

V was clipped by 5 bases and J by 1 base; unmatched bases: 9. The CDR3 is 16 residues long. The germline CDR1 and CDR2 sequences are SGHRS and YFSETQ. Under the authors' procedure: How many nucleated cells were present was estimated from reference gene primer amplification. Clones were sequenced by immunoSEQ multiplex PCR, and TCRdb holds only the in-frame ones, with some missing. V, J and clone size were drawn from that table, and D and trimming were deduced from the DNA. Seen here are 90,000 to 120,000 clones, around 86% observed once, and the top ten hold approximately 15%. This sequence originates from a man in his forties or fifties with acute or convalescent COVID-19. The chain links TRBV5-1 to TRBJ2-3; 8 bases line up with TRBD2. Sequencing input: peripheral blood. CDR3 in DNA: TGCGCCAGCAGAAGAGACCTACTAGCGGGCACAGATACGCAGTATTTT. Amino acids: CASRRDLLAGTDTQYF.